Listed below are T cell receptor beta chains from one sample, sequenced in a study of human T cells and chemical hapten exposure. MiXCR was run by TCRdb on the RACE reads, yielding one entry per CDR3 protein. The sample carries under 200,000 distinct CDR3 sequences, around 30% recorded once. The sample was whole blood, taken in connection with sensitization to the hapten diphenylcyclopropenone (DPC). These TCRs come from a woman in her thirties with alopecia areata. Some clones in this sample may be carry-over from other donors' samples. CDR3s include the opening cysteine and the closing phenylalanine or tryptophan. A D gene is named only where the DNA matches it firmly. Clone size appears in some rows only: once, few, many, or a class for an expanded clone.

CSARDPAGVGTQYF | TGCAGTGCTAGAGATCCGGCGGGAGTCGGTACGCAGTATTTT | TRBJ2-3 | NA | TRBD2 | TRBV20-1
CSARTGERNTEAFF | TGCAGTGCTCGGACAGGGGAAAGGAACACTGAAGCTTTCTTT | TRBJ1-1 | NA | TRBD1 | TRBV20-1
CASSRSPSGANVLTF | TGTGCCAGCAGCCGCAGTCCCTCTGGGGCCAACGTCCTGACTTTC | TRBJ2-6 | NA | NA | TRBV27
CASSTGGVGITDTQYF | TGTGCCAGCAGCACCGGGGGGGTCGGTATCACAGATACGCAGTATTTT | TRBJ2-3 | NA | TRBD2 | TRBV7-6
CASSVTSGRAGPPKTWDNEQFF | TGTGCCAGCAGCGTTACTAGCGGGAGGGCCGGTCCCCCTAAAACCTGGGACAATGAGCAGTTCTTC | TRBJ2-1 | NA | TRBD2 | TRBV9
CSARSGDTQYF | TGCAGTGCTAGGTCTGGGGATACGCAGTATTTT | TRBJ2-3 | many | NA | TRBV20-1
CASSESSYQKNIQYF | TGCGCCAGCAGTGAGTCGAGTTATCAGAAAAACATTCAGTACTTC | TRBJ2-4 | NA | NA | TRBV10-2
CASSQQGGWDQYF | TGTGCCAGCAGCCAACAGGGGGGGTGGGACCAGTACTTC | TRBJ2-5 | few | NA | TRBV28
CASSYMAGQPQHF | TGTGCCAGCAGTTACATGGCAGGCCAGCCCCAGCATTTT | TRBJ1-5 | few | NA | TRBV6-5
CSVEGASMRGSSYNEQFF | TGCAGCGTTGAAGGCGCCTCCATGCGGGGGAGCTCCTACAATGAGCAGTTCTTC | TRBJ2-1 | NA | TRBD2 | TRBV29-1
CAISEAVANNEQFF | TGTGCCATCAGTGAAGCGGTAGCGAACAATGAGCAGTTCTTC | TRBJ2-1 | few | NA | TRBV10-3
CSASFGTENEQFF | TGCAGTGCTAGTTTCGGGACCGAGAATGAGCAGTTCTTC | TRBJ2-1 | few | NA | TRBV20-1
CAWSPGQVPSRTF | TGTGCCTGGAGCCCGGGACAGGTGCCTTCCCGCACCTTC | TRBJ1-2 | many | TRBD1 | TRBV30
CASSSRPPTGVGGGTEAFF | TGTGCCAGCAGCTCCCGCCCTCCGACAGGGGTGGGCGGTGGCACTGAAGCTTTCTTT | TRBJ1-1 | NA | TRBD1 | TRBV7-2
CASTRQGSDTQYF | TGCGCCAGCACCCGACAGGGGTCAGATACGCAGTATTTT | TRBJ2-3 | NA | TRBD1 | TRBV5-1
CASRRDLTEAFF | TGTGCCAGCAGACGGGACTTGACTGAAGCTTTCTTT | TRBJ1-1 | NA | NA | TRBV7-9
CSVGLAGVGTQYF | TGCAGCGTCGGACTAGCGGGAGTAGGGACCCAGTACTTC | TRBJ2-5 | NA | TRBD2 | TRBV29-1
CSARDYRQGEEKLFF | TGCAGTGCTAGAGATTACCGACAGGGCGAGGAAAAACTGTTTTTT | TRBJ1-4 | NA | TRBD1 | TRBV20-1
CASSIPGGEAGNTIYF | TGTGCCAGCAGCATCCCAGGGGGCGAAGCTGGAAACACCATATATTTT | TRBJ1-3 | once | NA | TRBV21-1
CASSFMTGGNTGELFF | TGTGCCAGCAGTTTCATGACAGGCGGTAACACCGGGGAGCTGTTTTTT | TRBJ2-2 | few | NA | TRBV28
CASSLSGQYGYTF | TGTGCCAGCAGTTTATCCGGGCAGTATGGCTACACCTTC | TRBJ1-2 | NA | NA | TRBV27
CASSYSQGGNQPQHF | TGTGCCAGCAGTTACTCTCAGGGGGGCAATCAGCCCCAGCATTTT | TRBJ1-5 | few | TRBD1 | TRBV6-5
CSVVYSSYEQYF | TGCAGCGTTGTTTATAGCTCCTACGAGCAGTACTTC | TRBJ2-7 | NA | NA | TRBV29-1
CASSLVGRRVPTNTEAFF | TGTGCCAGCAGCTTAGTAGGACGGAGGGTTCCCACCAACACTGAAGCTTTCTTT | TRBJ1-1 | NA | NA | TRBV7-9
CASSQGLIAGGNEQFF | TGCGCCAGCAGCCAAGGGTTGATAGCGGGGGGCAATGAGCAGTTCTTC | TRBJ2-1 | NA | TRBD2 | TRBV4-3
CASSQEDRGPYEQYF | TGTGCCAGCAGCCAAGAGGACAGGGGACCCTACGAGCAGTACTTC | TRBJ2-7 | NA | TRBD1 | TRBV4-2
CASRGQRLDGYTF | TGTGCCAGCAGGGGACAGCGCCTGGATGGCTACACCTTC | TRBJ1-2 | few | TRBD1 | TRBV28
CASGGTSPNEQFF | TGTGCCAGCGGCGGGACTAGTCCCAATGAGCAGTTCTTC | TRBJ2-1 | few | TRBD2 | TRBV2
CSARPGLAGGELFF | TGCAGTGCTAGACCGGGACTAGCGGGAGGGGAGCTGTTTTTT | TRBJ2-2 | few | TRBD2 | TRBV20-1
CSVQRNTQYF | TGCAGCGTTCAGAGGAATACGCAGTATTTT | TRBJ2-3 | NA | NA | TRBV29-1
CASSYSLQGWYF | TGTGCCAGCAGTTACTCGCTCCAGGGATGGTACTTC | TRBJ2-5 | NA | NA | TRBV6-5
CASSVTGGIYGYTF | TGTGCCAGCAGCGTCACAGGGGGCATTTATGGCTACACCTTC | TRBJ1-2 | NA | TRBD1 | TRBV9
CASSVGGAGFEEQFF | TGTGCCAGCAGCGTAGGAGGGGCGGGATTCGAGGAGCAGTTCTTC | TRBJ2-1 | few | NA | TRBV9
CASRDRLGDRAEQYF | TGTGCCAGCAGAGACCGACTAGGAGACCGGGCCGAGCAGTACTTC | TRBJ2-7 | NA | NA | TRBV28
CSASAGGAYEQYF | TGCAGTGCTAGTGCGGGGGGCGCGTACGAGCAGTACTTC | TRBJ2-7 | NA | TRBD2 | TRBV20-1
CSAREGQGMETQYF | TGCAGTGCTAGAGAGGGACAGGGTATGGAGACCCAGTACTTC | TRBJ2-5 | NA | TRBD1 | TRBV20-1
CSASRLAGGRDTQYF | TGCAGTGCTAGTCGGCTAGCGGGAGGGAGAGATACGCAGTATTTT | TRBJ2-3 | NA | TRBD2 | TRBV20-1